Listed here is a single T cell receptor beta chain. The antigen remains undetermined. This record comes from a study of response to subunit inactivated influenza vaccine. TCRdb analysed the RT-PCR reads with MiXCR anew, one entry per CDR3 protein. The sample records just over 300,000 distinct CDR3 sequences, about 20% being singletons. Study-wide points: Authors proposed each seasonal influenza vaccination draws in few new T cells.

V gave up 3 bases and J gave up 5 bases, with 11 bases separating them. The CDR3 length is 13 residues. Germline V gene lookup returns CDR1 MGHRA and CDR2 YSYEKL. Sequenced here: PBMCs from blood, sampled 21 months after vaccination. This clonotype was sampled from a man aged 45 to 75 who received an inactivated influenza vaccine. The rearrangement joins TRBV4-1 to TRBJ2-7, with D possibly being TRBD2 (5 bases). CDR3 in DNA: TGCGCCAGCAGCCATTCTTCGGGGAACGAGCAGTACTTC. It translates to CASSHSSGNEQYF.